The 32 T cell receptor beta chains reported below all come from one sample, sequenced in a study of Tregs in tolerant kidney transplant recipients. The assay was immunoSEQ multiplex PCR, and TCRdb's table has in-frame clones only and misses some. The sample shows tens of thousands of clones, roughly 88% of them seen only once. Specimen: Tregs from blood, collected before the transplant. These TCRs come from a human donor who received a combined kidney and bone marrow transplant.

The CDR3: CASSSGGDRMNTEAFF. CDR3 nucleotides: TGTGCCAGCAGCTCCGGGGGGGACAGGATGAACACTGAAGCTTTCTTT. The rearrangement links TRBV11-2 to TRBJ1-1, with 8 positions matching TRBD1. The trim removed 4 bases at V and 0 bases at J, leaving 7 bases unmatched. Germline loops: CDR1 SGHAT, CDR2 FQNNGV. The CDR3 has 16 residues.

In this sample, this clone turned up once. The chain has TRBV28 and TRBJ1-2, with 8 nucleotides matching TRBD1. Germline lookup yields CDR1 MDHEN and CDR2 SYDVKM. CDR3 length equals 14 residues. With V trimmed by 7 bases and J by 4 bases, 8 bases remained unmatched. In DNA, the CDR3 is TGTGCCAGCAATTCCGGGACAGGTCCCTATGGCTACACCTTC. It codes for CASNSGTGPYGYTF.

As concerns this clone: A junction boundary mismatches the germline segment, possibly from a read error. Distinct nucleotide sequences in the sample also encode this CDR3. The genes are TRBV7-2 and TRBJ1-4; 7 bases match TRBD1. This CDR3 is built from 15 residues. CDR1 and CDR2 from the germline V gene are SGHTA and FQGNSA. The CDR3 reads CASSLEGQYYEKLFF. The CDR3 nucleotides are TGTGCCAGCAGCTTAGAGGGACAGTATTATGAAAAGCTGTTTTTT. Full variable domain (missing parts from reference TRBV7-2 and TRBJ1-4): GAGVSQSPSNKVTEKGKDVELRCDPISGHTALYWYRQSLGQGLEFLIYFQGNSAPDKSGLPSDRFSAERTGGSVSTLTIQRTQQEDSAVYLCASSLEGQYYEKLFFGSGTQLSVL.

The chain couples TRBV19 to TRBJ2-1; D is perhaps TRBD1 (6 bases). Germline CDR1 is LNHDA and CDR2 is SQIVND (reference sequence). Between the trimmed V and J ends, which lost 7 bases and 8 bases, there was a span of 21 bases. This CDR3 spans 15 amino acids. The chain's CDR3 is CASTKGDTRQDEQFF. CDR3 nucleotide sequence: TGTGCCAGTACGAAGGGGGACACGAGACAGGATGAGCAGTTCTTC.

This chain links TRBV18 with TRBJ2-1; TRBD1 matches at 11 bases. CDR1 and CDR2 from the germline V gene are KGHSH and LQKENI. The CDR3 is 19 amino acids. The junction had 18 bases not matched to a gene; V was cut back by 4 bases and J by 7 bases. As DNA, the CDR3 is TGTGCCAGCTCACTTACCATCCGCATGACCGGGACAGGGGGAAATGAGCAGTTCTTC. Amino acid sequence: CASSLTIRMTGTGGNEQFF.

The chain links TRBV5-4 to TRBJ2-5; D is unclear. CDR3 size: 15 residues. The germline V gene has CDR1 SGHNT and CDR2 YYREEE (reference sequence). The V end lost 0 bases, the J end lost 1 base, and 10 bases lay between the germline ends. Here the CDR3 reads CASSLVGVSQETQYF. The CDR3 coding sequence is TGTGCCAGCAGCTTGGTAGGAGTAAGCCAAGAGACCCAGTACTTC.

This clone has a single count. This sequence joins TRBV11-2 and TRBJ1-1; no clear D gene. The CDR3 is 12 residues long. Germline-derived CDR1 and CDR2 are SGHAT and FQNNGV. V gave up 5 bases and J gave up 9 bases, with 13 bases separating them. CDR3 protein: CASSPARPQAFF. CDR3 DNA: TGTGCCAGCAGCCCCGCCCGCCCCCAAGCTTTCTTT.

The chain has TRBV23-1 and TRBJ2-3; 13 bases agree with TRBD2. TRBV23-1 is an open reading frame, and its role is uncertain. This CDR3 comprises 21 residues. Unmatched junction bases numbered 13, after V lost 0 bases and J lost 1 base. The CDR3 bases are TGCGCCAGCAGTCAATCGACCCACCGACTAGCGGGGGGCCTTCGCACAGATACGCAGTATTTT. Residues: CASSQSTHRLAGGLRTDTQYF.

This chain links TRBV6-1 with TRBJ1-6; D is possibly TRBD1 (6 bases). The length of the CDR3 is 14 residues. V was cut by 6 bases and J by 9 bases, with 15 bases left in between. The germline V gene encodes CDR1 MNHNS and CDR2 SASEGT. CDR3 in amino acids: CASSAGQGRSPLHF. CDR3 bases: TGTGCCAGCAGCGCGGGACAAGGACGTTCACCCCTCCACTTT.

This chain links TRBV29-1 with TRBJ2-7, with TRBD1 identical over 10 bases. The V gene's germline CDR1 is SQVTM and CDR2 ANQGSEA. Germline trimming cut 8 bases from V and 7 bases from J; bases unmatched to any gene: 8. The CDR3 has 12 residues. CDR3 in DNA: TGCAGCACCCGACAGGGGGCGTATGAGCAGTACTTC. Translated: CSTRQGAYEQYF.

The chain carries TRBV7-7 and TRBJ1-5; the D is unclear. The CDR3 spans 14 residues. V lost 1 base, J lost 4 bases, and 8 bases lay in between. Germline CDR1 is SSHAT and CDR2 is FNYEAQ (reference sequence). The CDR3 protein is CASSLENGNQPQHF. CDR3 bases: TGTGCCAGCAGCTTAGAAAACGGAAATCAGCCCCAGCATTTT.

This clone is a singleton in its sample. The chain carries TRBV18 and TRBJ2-1, with no clear D. There are 12 residues in the CDR3. Germline CDR1 and CDR2: KGHSH and LQKENI. With 1 base removed from V and 10 bases from J, the gap between germline ends came to 8 bases. CDR3 region: CASSPRQNEQFF. In nucleotides, the CDR3 is TGTGCCAGCTCACCACGGCAGAACGAGCAGTTCTTC.

The genes are TRBV10-2 and TRBJ2-1; perhaps TRBD1 as D (6 bases). The CDR3 is made up of 13 amino acids. Deletions cut 9 bases from V and 10 bases from J, with 19 bases between. In germline, CDR1 is WSHSY, CDR2 SAAADI. The CDR3, as DNA: TGCGCCAGTTTGCCGGGACAAACTACCGAGCAGTTCTTC. Its translation: CASLPGQTTEQFF.

This clone has only one observation. A junction end diverges from the germline sequence, so it may reflect a read error. The chain carries TRBV6-1 and TRBJ2-7; weak D call: TRBD1 (5 bases). The germline CDR1 and CDR2 sequences are MNHNS and SASEGT. The CDR3 contains 16 residues. CDR3 sequence (DNA): TGTGCCAGCAGTGAAGTTGTCGGCAGGGTCGGCCACGAGCAGTGCTTC. Amino acid sequence: CASSEVVGRVGHEQCF.

The chain carries TRBV11-2 and TRBJ1-5; D call uncertain. CDR1 and CDR2 (germline): SGHAT, FQNNGV. The CDR3 has 14 amino acids. V lost 5 bases and J 1 base, leaving 9 bases between the germline ends. The CDR3 reads CASSLMESNQPQHF. CDR3 coding DNA: TGTGCCAGCAGCCTGATGGAGAGCAATCAGCCCCAGCATTTT.

The rearrangement joins TRBV6-1 to TRBJ2-7, with 10 bases that match TRBD2. With 4 bases clipped from V and 4 bases from J, the junction kept 7 bases outside the gene matches. Per germline, CDR1 MNHNS and CDR2 SASEGT. There are 15 residues in the CDR3. The chain's CDR3 is CASSAGLAGEYEQYF. As DNA, the CDR3 is TGTGCCAGCAGTGCAGGGCTAGCGGGAGAGTACGAGCAGTACTTC.

This rearrangement joins TRBV6-5 to TRBJ1-2, with D uncertain. V was cut by 0 bases and J by 0 bases, with 5 bases left in between. This CDR3 is 14 amino acids long. CDR1 and CDR2 (germline): MNHEY, SVGAGI. The CDR3 sequence is CASSYSTANYGYTF. The CDR3 DNA reads TGTGCCAGCAGTTACTCGACGGCTAACTATGGCTACACCTTC.

The J gene is TRBJ1-5, the V gene TRBV10-3; D gene unclear. This CDR3 region has 17 residues. Trimming cost V 0 bases and J 4 bases, with 16 bases left between them. Germline loops: CDR1 ENHRY, CDR2 SYGVKD. In DNA form, the CDR3 reads TGTGCCATCAGTGAGTCGAGGCCCGGGCCCCAAAATCAGCCCCAGCATTTT. Protein sequence: CAISESRPGPQNQPQHF.

This clone was observed a handful of times. Compared with germline, one end of the junction differs, possibly owing to a read error. The chain uses TRBV5-1 and TRBJ2-7; 10 nucleotides align to TRBD1. The CDR3 is made up of 15 amino acids. Germline values: CDR1 SGHRS, CDR2 YFSETQ. As DNA, the CDR3 is TGCGCCAGCAGCTTAGACGGGGCGGGACAGGGGTCGTGGGACTTC. It translates to CASSLDGAGQGSWDF.

The chain recombines TRBV19 with TRBJ2-3, with D perhaps matching TRBD1 (5 bases). Germline CDR1 and CDR2: LNHDA and SQIVND (reference sequence). The CDR3 length is 14 residues. Trimming stripped 3 bases from V and 2 bases from J, with 9 bases between. Here the CDR3 reads CASSIIGATDTQYF. CDR3 nucleotide sequence: TGTGCCAGTAGTATCATAGGGGCCACAGATACGCAGTATTTT. The whole variable domain, remainder taken from reference TRBV19 and TRBJ2-3, is DGGITQSPKYLFRKEGQNVTLSCEQNLNHDAMYWYRQDPGQGLRLIYYSQIVNDFQKGDIAEGYSVSREKKESFPLTVTSAQKNPTAFYLCASSIIGATDTQYFGPGTRLTVL.

The sample holds one count of this clone. This chain links TRBV6-5 with TRBJ2-3, with unresolved D. The CDR3 is 11 amino acids. In germline, CDR1 is MNHEY, CDR2 SVGAGI. Trimming pared 6 bases from V and 6 bases from J, leaving 7 bases between. Here the CDR3 DNA reads TGTGCCAGCAGCCCATCGGATACGCAGTATTTT. Translating gives CASSPSDTQYF.

The V call is TRBV7-9, the J call TRBJ2-3; TRBD2 matches 10 bases. V shed 3 bases and J 2 bases; nucleotides not matched to a gene: 5. CDR1 is SEHNR and CDR2 is FQNEAQ in the germline V gene (reference sequence). The CDR3 runs to 16 residues. For the CDR3, the DNA is TGTGCCAGCAGCTTTGCTCTAGCGGGAGTCACAGATACGCAGTATTTT. Its translation: CASSFALAGVTDTQYF.

V gene TRBV5-6 combines with J gene TRBJ1-1; tentatively, D is TRBD1 (5 bases). Germline V gene data show CDR1 as SGHDT and CDR2 as YYEEEE. This CDR3 region has 14 residues. Trimming shortened V by 3 bases and J by 1 base, and 10 bases separated the two germline ends. CDR3 amino acids: CASSYRTANTEAFF. The CDR3 DNA sequence: TGTGCCAGCAGCTACAGGACGGCGAACACTGAAGCTTTCTTT.

The gene calls are TRBV5-6 and TRBJ2-1; 10 bases are shared with TRBD2. Germline V lookup: CDR1 SGHDT, CDR2 YYEEEE. Trimming at V came to 4 bases and at J to 7 bases, leaving 8 bases not matched to a gene. CDR3 length: 15 amino acids. In DNA form, the CDR3 reads TGTGCCAGCAGCATTCGCGGACTAGCGGTTAATGAGCAGTTCTTC. Its protein is CASSIRGLAVNEQFF.

A note on this clone: One end of the junction varies from germline; a read error may be responsible. This chain joins TRBV6-5 and TRBJ1-1, with D perhaps TRBD1 (5 bases). From germline, CDR1 is MNHEY and CDR2 SVGAGI. This CDR3 region has 15 residues. CDR3 protein: CASSYSRAGGPKRLF. CDR3 in DNA: TGTGCCAGCAGTTACTCGAGGGCGGGGGGACCGAAGAGACTATTT.

V and J are TRBV6-5 and TRBJ1-4, with 7 positions matching TRBD1. Trimming at V came to 7 bases and at J to 5 bases, leaving 1 base not matched to a gene. Looked up from germline, CDR1 is MNHEY and CDR2 is SVGAGI. The CDR3 covers 12 residues. The CDR3, as DNA: TGTGCCAGCAAGGACAGGAATGAAAAACTGTTTTTT. This sequence encodes CASKDRNEKLFF.

The genes are TRBV5-1 and TRBJ2-7, with 7 bases fitting TRBD2. Trimming at V came to 4 bases and at J to 0 bases, leaving 10 bases not matched to a gene. The CDR3 consists of 16 residues. The germline CDR1 and CDR2 sequences are SGHRS and YFSETQ. In nucleotides, the CDR3 is TGCGCCAGCAGCCCGCAAAGCGGGAAACGCTCCTACGAGCAGTACTTC. Its protein is CASSPQSGKRSYEQYF.

This clone was detected once. The V and J genes are TRBV10-1 and TRBJ1-1; no reliable D call. Germline assignment: CDR1 WNHNN and CDR2 SYGVQD (reference sequence). The CDR3 consists of 14 residues. V lost 3 bases, J lost 5 bases, and 13 bases lay in between. CDR3 region: CASSEAGVGTEAFF. CDR3 coding DNA: TGCGCCAGCAGTGAAGCCGGGGTAGGGACTGAAGCTTTCTTT.

The gene calls are TRBV7-2 and TRBJ1-5; no definite D call. Trimming pared 4 bases from V and 5 bases from J, leaving 9 bases between. Per germline, CDR1 SGHTA and CDR2 FQGNSA. The CDR3 has 13 amino acids. CDR3 in DNA: TGTGCCAGCAGCTGGACGGATGATCAGCCCCAGCATTTT. Encoded protein: CASSWTDDQPQHF.

The chain combines TRBV7-9 with TRBJ2-7; D might be TRBD1 or TRBD2, each matching 5 bases. V dropped 3 bases and J dropped 0 bases, with 15 bases sitting between them. CDR1 is SEHNR and CDR2 is FQNEAQ in the germline V gene (reference sequence). The CDR3 contains 16 residues. This CDR3 reads CASSFREQDNSYEQYF. CDR3 nucleotide sequence: TGTGCCAGCAGCTTCCGGGAACAGGACAACTCCTACGAGCAGTACTTC.

This chain joins TRBV6-6 and TRBJ2-5, with D hard to call. The ends were cut back, 2 bases at V and 4 bases at J, with 2 bases in the middle. The CDR3 runs to 11 residues. The V gene's germline CDR1 is MNHNY and CDR2 SVGAGI (reference sequence). The DNA of the CDR3 is TGTGCCAGCAGTTACGTAGAGACCCAGTACTTC. Encoded protein: CASSYVETQYF.

The J gene is TRBJ2-7, the V gene TRBV7-9, with D perhaps TRBD2 (6 bases). This CDR3 has 16 residues. The germline CDR1 and CDR2 sequences are SEHNR and FQNEAQ (reference sequence). Trimming pared 0 bases from V and 2 bases from J, leaving 14 bases between. This CDR3 is CASSLALGGKTYEQYF. Here the CDR3 DNA reads TGTGCCAGCAGCTTAGCCCTTGGCGGGAAAACCTACGAGCAGTACTTC.